One sample yielded the 22 T cell receptor beta chains listed below, sequenced in a study of cytomegalovirus exposure and HLA in healthy donors. Only in-frame clones appear in the TCRdb table, and some are missing; sequencing was by immunoSEQ multiplex PCR. The table shows approximately 230,000 clones, with 87% occurring only once. Specimen: PBMCs. The receptors originated from a man aged 18 to 30 in good health and CMV-seropositive.

The chain has TRBV25-1 and TRBJ1-1, with 8 bases lining up with TRBD1. The germline gives CDR1 MGHDK, CDR2 SYGVNS. V trimming: 4 bases; J trimming: 6 bases; junction bases outside the gene matches: 7. This CDR3 spans 14 amino acids. This chain's CDR3 is CASSATGGQAEAFF. The DNA for the CDR3 is TGTGCCAGCAGTGCCACAGGGGGTCAGGCTGAAGCTTTCTTT.

This clone was detected only a few times. This chain connects TRBV2 to TRBJ1-4; 8 positions match TRBD1. After removal of 6 bases from V and 17 bases from J, the junction contained 14 bases not matched to a gene. The CDR3 extends over 13 amino acids. The germline gives CDR1 SNHLY, CDR2 FYNNEI. Written as DNA, the CDR3 is TGTGCCAGCAGCGGAGGGGACAGGCTCCTTTCCTTTTTT. Amino acid sequence: CASSGGDRLLSFF.

The table lists this clone with a few counts. This sample also contains other DNA sequences that code for the same CDR3. The chain uses TRBV19 and TRBJ2-7, with 11 bases identical to TRBD2. The junction had 3 bases not matched to a gene; V was cut back by 5 bases and J by 3 bases. The CDR3 totals 14 residues. Germline V lookup: CDR1 LNHDA, CDR2 SQIVND (reference sequence). The CDR3 region has the DNA TGTGCCAGTAGTCCCGGGACTAGCGGCTACGAGCAGTACTTC. It specifies CASSPGTSGYEQYF.

V is TRBV29-1 and J is TRBJ1-2, with unresolved D. Between the trimmed V and J ends, which lost 0 bases and 2 bases, there was a span of 16 bases. Germline V gene data show CDR1 as SQVTM and CDR2 as ANQGSEA. The CDR3 is 16 residues long. CDR3 DNA sequence: TGCAGCGTTGAAGATCATCTGACAACCGAGAACTATGGCTACACCTTC. It encodes CSVEDHLTTENYGYTF.

V is TRBV20-1 and J is TRBJ2-1; D gene unclear. Germline assignment: CDR1 DFQATT and CDR2 SNEGSKA (reference sequence). Trimming pared 6 bases from V and 6 bases from J, leaving 6 bases between. CDR3 length: 10 amino acids. As DNA, the CDR3 is TGCAGTGCCCCTAGCAATGAGCAGTTCTTC. It is translated as CSAPSNEQFF.

The rearrangement uses TRBV27 and TRBJ2-6, with unresolved D. Trimming stripped 3 bases from V and 1 base from J, with 4 bases between. This CDR3 comprises 14 residues. Germline V CDR1 and CDR2: MNHEY, SMNVEV (reference sequence). The chain's CDR3 is CASSFLSGANVLTF. DNA for the CDR3: TGTGCCAGCAGTTTCCTATCTGGGGCCAACGTCCTGACTTTC.

The V and J genes are TRBV18 and TRBJ1-1; 10 positions agree with TRBD1. The CDR3 totals 15 residues. Trimming cost V 3 bases and J 10 bases; bases outside gene matches: 11. Looked up from germline, CDR1 is KGHSH and CDR2 is LQKENI. CDR3 residues: CASSPAGTGDVGAFF. The CDR3 nucleotides are TGTGCCAGCTCACCGGCCGGGACAGGGGATGTGGGAGCTTTCTTT.

The CDR3 coding sequence is TGTGCCAGTAGTCCCCCGGACAGGGTTCGTGGCTACACCTTC. Its translation is CASSPPDRVRGYTF. The chain has TRBV19 and TRBJ1-2; 8 bases map to TRBD1. J gave up 7 bases and V 5 bases, and 9 bases lay outside the gene matches. CDR1 is LNHDA and CDR2 is SQIVND in the germline V gene (reference sequence). This CDR3 is built from 14 residues. Combining the CDR3 with reference TRBV19 and TRBJ1-2 gives the whole variable domain DGGITQSPKYLFRKEGQNVTLSCEQNLNHDAMYWYRQDPGQGLRLIYYSQIVNDFQKGDIAEGYSVSREKKESFPLTVTSAQKNPTAFYLCASSPPDRVRGYTFGSGTRLTVV.

The chain couples TRBV30 to TRBJ2-1; 8 positions match TRBD2. This CDR3 has 14 residues. Trimming at V came to 7 bases and at J to 0 bases, leaving 5 bases not matched to a gene. The germline V gene encodes CDR1 GTSNPN and CDR2 SVGIG (reference sequence). The chain's CDR3 is CAFREGSSYNEQFF. In DNA, the CDR3 is TGTGCCTTCCGGGAGGGGAGCTCCTACAATGAGCAGTTCTTC.

This sequence joins TRBV7-2 and TRBJ1-2; D is ambiguous. Between the trimmed V and J ends, which lost 4 bases and 5 bases, there was a span of 20 bases. The CDR3 has 16 amino acids. Germline CDR1 and CDR2: SGHTA and FQGNSA. CDR3 protein: CASSSLGGRDSYGYTF. CDR3 DNA: TGTGCCAGCAGCTCTTTGGGTGGACGGGATAGTTATGGCTACACCTTC.

This chain uses TRBV7-9 with TRBJ2-1, with TRBD2 identical over 10 bases. The germline gives CDR1 SEHNR, CDR2 FQNEAQ (reference sequence). The CDR3 contains 14 residues. V lost 1 base and J lost 11; bases outside the gene matches: 5. CDR3 in amino acids: CASSLGLAGQQQFF. CDR3 coding DNA: TGTGCCAGCAGCTTAGGACTAGCGGGCCAACAGCAGTTCTTC. The full variable domain, rest sourced from reference TRBV7-9 and TRBJ2-1, is DTGVSQNPRHKITKRGQNVTFRCDPISEHNRLYWYRQTLGQGPEFLTYFQNEAQLEKSRLLSDRFSAERPKGSFSTLEIQRTEQGDSAMYLCASSLGLAGQQQFFGPGTRLTVL.

The rearrangement links TRBV25-1 to TRBJ1-1, with D uncertain. Germline CDR1 reads MGHDK; CDR2 reads SYGVNS. This CDR3 is built from 13 residues. V lost 1 base, J lost 1 base, and 4 bases lay in between. The CDR3 nucleotides read TGTGCCAGCAGTGAATTGGCGAACACTGAAGCTTTCTTT. Translating it yields CASSELANTEAFF.

This clone appeared a single time. The genes are TRBV29-1 and TRBJ1-2; 8 bases line up with TRBD1. This CDR3 is built from 13 residues. Unmatched junction bases numbered 7, after V lost 4 bases and J lost 6 bases. CDR1 is SQVTM and CDR2 is ANQGSEA in the germline V gene. CDR3 sequence (DNA): TGCAGCGTTGGTCAGGGGGCAGTCGATGGCTACACCTTC. Its translation is CSVGQGAVDGYTF.

V is TRBV7-2 and J is TRBJ2-2, with D hard to call. Per the germline V gene, CDR1 is SGHTA and CDR2 is FQGNSA. The CDR3 consists of 15 residues. Between the trimmed V and J ends, which lost 5 bases and 1 base, there was a span of 11 bases. The CDR3 loop reads CASSPGRMNTGELFF. As DNA, the CDR3 is TGTGCCAGCAGCCCCGGACGGATGAACACCGGGGAGCTGTTTTTT.

This clone was recorded only once. The J gene is TRBJ2-1, the V gene TRBV29-1; 9 bases line up with TRBD2. Germline loops: CDR1 SQVTM, CDR2 ANQGSEA. The junction had 2 bases not matched to a gene; V was cut back by 1 base and J by 7 bases. The CDR3 sequence is 13 residues long. The CDR3, as DNA: TGCAGCGTTGAAGGACTAGCGGTGAATGAGCAGTTCTTC. Translating gives CSVEGLAVNEQFF.

This clone has a single count. The V gene is TRBV28, the J gene TRBJ2-6; the match to TRBD1 covers 10 bases. Germline CDR1 reads MDHEN; CDR2 reads SYDVKM. Trimming cost V 5 bases and J 0 bases; bases outside gene matches: 4. This CDR3 has 17 residues. The CDR3, as DNA: TGTGCCAGCAGTCTTTGGACAGGGGGCTCTGGGGCCAACGTCCTGACTTTC. Protein sequence: CASSLWTGGSGANVLTF.

The V and J genes are TRBV29-1 and TRBJ2-7, with 7 bases matching TRBD2. Trimming removed 6 bases from V and 1 base from J; junction bases left unmatched: 3. This CDR3 is 12 amino acids long. Germline CDR1 SQVTM, CDR2 ANQGSEA. CDR3 protein: CSVASGSYEQYF. CDR3 DNA sequence: TGCAGCGTCGCTAGCGGATCCTACGAGCAGTACTTC.

The V gene is TRBV5-1, the J gene TRBJ2-2; D might be TRBD1 (5 bases). In germline, CDR1 is SGHRS, CDR2 YFSETQ. V shed 3 bases and J shed 4 bases, with 13 bases lying between them. This CDR3 has 15 amino acids. CDR3 residues: CASSYLRQPTGELFF. Here the CDR3 DNA reads TGCGCCAGCAGCTATCTTAGACAGCCCACCGGGGAGCTGTTTTTT.

The chain recombines TRBV9 with TRBJ1-2, with a tentative D call TRBD1 (6 bases). Germline assignment: CDR1 SGDLS and CDR2 YYNGEE. V gave up 2 bases and J gave up 6 bases, with 23 bases separating them. The CDR3 spans 17 residues. The CDR3 DNA is TGTGCCAGCAGCGTTACCTCGGGGGGCAGCCAAAGTCATGGCTACACCTTC. Amino acids: CASSVTSGGSQSHGYTF.

The J gene is TRBJ2-7, the V gene TRBV6-1; TRBD1 might be the D (5 bases). Trimming stripped 1 base from V and 2 bases from J, with 15 bases between. Germline CDR1 MNHNS, CDR2 SASEGT. The CDR3 is 16 amino acids. The CDR3 here is CASSEGGLQDTYEQYF. The DNA of the CDR3 is TGTGCCAGCAGTGAAGGGGGCTTACAAGATACCTACGAGCAGTACTTC.

J is TRBJ2-1 and V is TRBV11-3, with 7 bases identical to TRBD2. The CDR3 runs 18 residues. The germline V gene encodes CDR1 SGHNT and CDR2 YENEEA. The ends lost 2 bases at V and 0 bases at J; junction bases unmatched: 10. CDR3 sequence (DNA): TGTGCCAGCAGCTTACTTCCTTCGGGGGGAATCTCCTACAATGAGCAGTTCTTC. Its translation is CASSLLPSGGISYNEQFF.

V is TRBV4-2 and J is TRBJ1-4; a weak D match, TRBD1 (6 bases). The CDR3 consists of 17 residues. Germline V lookup: CDR1 LGHNA, CDR2 YNFKEQ. Trimming removed 2 bases at V and 8 bases at J, with 21 bases between. CDR3 nucleotides: TGTGCCAGCAGCCAACTAGGGCGGGGGGCAGGGAACGAAAAACTGTTTTTT. Translated, it gives CASSQLGRGAGNEKLFF.